This TCR beta chain was recovered during a study of Ad26.COV2.S vaccination and SARS-CoV-2 variants. Study information: Recipients of Ad26.COV2.S got it intramuscularly, once or twice 56 days apart. Study-level findings and limits: Higher spike-specific TCR breadth was found in vaccine recipients than in placebo recipients.

The treatment: around 19 received Ad26.COV2.S at low or high dose, single or two shots; roughly five received placebo; per-sample allocation not given. Repertoires come from day 63 after the first vaccine or placebo injection. Within Boston, the person who donated was an adult of 18-55 years. Germline loops: CDR1 SNHLY, CDR2 FYNNEI. The CDR3 has 14 residues. The V gene lost 4 bases and the J gene lost 4 bases, with 14 bases spanning the gap. Produced via immunoSEQ multiplex PCR; TCRdb's table is partial and in-frame only. Here the sample spans hundreds of thousands of clones, approximately 92% being singletons. In regard to this clone: Its target is unknown.

This sequence was found in a person between 18 and 60 years old who received the Ad26.COV2.S COVID-19 vaccine or a placebo. The source was peripheral blood, collected in a trial of Ad26.COV2.S vaccine versus placebo. The rearrangement links TRBV2 to TRBJ2-7; the D is unclear. This CDR3 reads CASSVGLRPYEQYV. The CDR3 region has the DNA TGTGCCAGCAGTGTAGGCCTACGCCCGTACGAGCAGTACGTC.